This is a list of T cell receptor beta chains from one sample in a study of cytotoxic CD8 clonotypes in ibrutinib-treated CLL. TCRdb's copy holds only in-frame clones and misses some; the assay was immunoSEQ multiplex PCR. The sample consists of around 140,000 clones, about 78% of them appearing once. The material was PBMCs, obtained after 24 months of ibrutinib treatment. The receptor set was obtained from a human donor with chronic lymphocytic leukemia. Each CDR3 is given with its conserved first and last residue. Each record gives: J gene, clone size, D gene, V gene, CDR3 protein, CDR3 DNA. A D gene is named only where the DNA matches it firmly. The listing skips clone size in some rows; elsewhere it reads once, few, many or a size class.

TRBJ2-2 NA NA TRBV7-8 CASSFRGTGELFF TGTGCCAGCAGCTTCAGGGGCACCGGGGAGCTGTTTTTT
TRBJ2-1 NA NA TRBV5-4 CASSPGGVRSYNEQFF TGTGCCAGCAGCCCTGGGGGCGTACGCTCCTACAATGAGCAGTTCTTC
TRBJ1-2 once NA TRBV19 CASRPNPWNYGYTF TGTGCCAGTAGGCCCAACCCCTGGAACTATGGCTACACCTTC
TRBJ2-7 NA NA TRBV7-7 CASSPGPGDTYEQYF TGTGCTAGCAGCCCAGGCCCAGGTGACACCTACGAGCAGTACTTC
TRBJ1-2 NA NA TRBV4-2 CASSPGGLNYGYTF TGTGCCAGCAGCCCCGGAGGTCTTAACTATGGCTACACCTTC
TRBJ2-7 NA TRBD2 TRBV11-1 CASSLRGNHYEQYF TGTGCCAGCAGCTTGCGGGGGAACCACTACGAGCAGTACTTC
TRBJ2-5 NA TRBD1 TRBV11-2 CASSLGQGFSGETQYF TGTGCCAGCAGCTTGGGACAGGGATTTTCTGGGGAGACCCAGTACTTC
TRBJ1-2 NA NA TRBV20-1 CSARWDGYTF TGCAGTGCTAGATGGGATGGCTACACCTTC
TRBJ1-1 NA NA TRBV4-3 CASSPGGWPKAFF TGCGCCAGCAGCCCCGGAGGATGGCCAAAGGCTTTCTTT
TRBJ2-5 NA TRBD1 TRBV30 CAWTNRGLGETQYF TGTGCCTGGACGAACAGGGGGCTAGGAGAGACCCAGTACTTC
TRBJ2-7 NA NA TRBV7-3 CASASGYEQYF TGTGCCAGCGCATCCGGTTACGAGCAGTACTTC